This TCR beta chain is from a study of human T cells and chemical hapten exposure. Time point of the sample: patch test 1, 2 weeks after DPC sensitization. Sample treatment: therapeutic diphenylcyclopropenone sensitization with weekly scalp DPC. CDR1 is DFQATT, CDR2 SNEGSKA, per germline (reference sequence). The CDR3 spans 17 residues. V lost 0 bases to trimming and J lost 3 bases; unmatched junction nucleotides: 11. TCRdb processed the RACE reads anew with MiXCR; each CDR3 protein has one entry. The sample includes some 380,000 distinct CDR3 sequences, roughly 4.8% seen only once; the top ten take around 2.3%.

The material sequenced was whole blood, taken in connection with sensitization to the hapten diphenylcyclopropenone (DPC). The V and J genes are TRBV20-1 and TRBJ1-5; 7 bases map to TRBD1. This clonotype was obtained from a woman aged 45 to 65 with alopecia areata. Some clones in this sample may be carry-over from other donors' samples. CDR3 in DNA: TGCAGTGCTAGAGACCTAACCGGACAGGCAAACAATCAGCCCCAGCATTTT. This translates into CSARDLTGQANNQPQHF.